Following are 9 T cell receptor beta chains from one sample sequenced in a study of T cells in Graves' hyperthyroidism and ophthalmopathy. It was RNA transcripts that yielded the amplified TCR beta CDR3 regions. First-round RT-PCR of the TCR CDR3 relied on the HTBI primer set. TCRdb analysed the multiplex PCR reads with MiXCR anew, one entry per CDR3 protein. The sample lists 300,000 to 350,000 distinct CDR3 sequences, over 20% seen once, with less than 65% in the top ten. Input material: blood. These receptors all stem from a woman in her forties or fifties with Graves' hyperthyroidism.

This clonotype was seen ten or more times. J is TRBJ1-2 and V is TRBV20-1; D is perhaps TRBD1 (6 bases). The CDR3 is 14 residues long. Trimming took off 0 bases at V and 5 bases at J, with 13 bases between the two ends. Germline assignment: CDR1 DFQATT and CDR2 SNEGSKA (reference sequence). CDR3 sequence reads: CSARDPQGSYGYTF. The CDR3 DNA is TGCAGTGCTAGAGACCCCCAGGGGAGTTATGGCTACACCTTC.

This clonotype occurred many times. This chain links TRBV11-2 with TRBJ2-1; 8 bases map to TRBD1. Germline V CDR1 and CDR2: SGHAT, FQNNGV. Trimming took 4 bases from V and 6 from J; bases not matched to a gene: 11. The CDR3 sequence is 16 residues long. The CDR3 nucleotides are TGTGCCAGCAGCTCCATCGACAGGGGAATAGGCAATGAGCAGTTCTTC. Protein: CASSSIDRGIGNEQFF.

Many counts were recorded for this clonotype. The rearrangement uses TRBV19 and TRBJ2-5; 8 positions match TRBD1. The CDR3 is made up of 14 amino acids. Germline V gene sequence: CDR1 LNHDA, CDR2 SQIVND (reference sequence). Trimming at V came to 3 bases and at J to 9 bases, leaving 9 bases not matched to a gene. CDR3 DNA sequence: TGTGCCAGTAGTATCACGGACAGGGAAGCGTCCCAGTACTTC. Amino acid sequence: CASSITDREASQYF.

V usage is TRBV20-1 and J usage is TRBJ1-4, with TRBD1 matching 8 bases. Trimming took 1 base from V and 11 from J; bases not matched to a gene: 9. CDR1 is DFQATT and CDR2 is SNEGSKA in the germline V gene (reference sequence). This CDR3 is built from 14 residues. DNA of the CDR3: TGCAGTGCTAGAGTCGATCAGGGGGCCTATAAACTGTTTTTT. The encoded protein is CSARVDQGAYKLFF.

This clonotype has just a few counts. V gene TRBV6-1 combines with J gene TRBJ2-3, with TRBD2 matching over 7 bases. V shed 6 bases and J 0 bases; nucleotides not matched to a gene: 9. The CDR3 has 16 residues. Looked up from germline, CDR1 is MNHNS and CDR2 is SASEGT. In nucleotides, the CDR3 is TGTGCCAGCAGATCCCTGGGTAGCGGGAGCACAGATACGCAGTATTTT. Its translation: CASRSLGSGSTDTQYF.

The chain recombines TRBV12-5 with TRBJ1-5; no definite D call. Deletions cut 5 bases from V and 7 bases from J, with 9 bases between. The length of the CDR3 is 12 residues. In germline, CDR1 is LGHNT, CDR2 FRNRAP. In DNA, the CDR3 is TGTGCTAGTGGTGGGATCGGGCAGCCCCAGCATTTT. As protein: CASGGIGQPQHF.

This clonotype was detected many times. The genes are TRBV6-2 or TRBV6-3 and TRBJ2-7; D unclear. The CDR3 has 12 amino acids. Trimming took 2 bases from V and 3 from J, leaving 5 bases between them. Germline V gene lookup returns CDR1 MNHEY and CDR2 SVGEGT. Written as DNA, the CDR3 is TGTGCCAGCAGTTACGTCGGCTACGAGCAGTACTTC. Protein product: CASSYVGYEQYF.

This clonotype was counted many times. The rearrangement uses TRBV2 and TRBJ2-1, with D possibly TRBD1 on 5 matching bases. The V end was cut by 5 bases, the J end by 0 bases, with 11 bases between. Germline loops: CDR1 SNHLY, CDR2 FYNNEI. The CDR3 is 15 residues long. The DNA of the CDR3 is TGTGCCAGCAGTAGGACACCTATCTCCTACAATGAGCAGTTCTTC. This translates into CASSRTPISYNEQFF.

The V and J genes are TRBV2 and TRBJ1-5, with 9 bases identical to TRBD1. V lost 4 bases and J lost 10; bases outside the gene matches: 8. Germline V CDR1 and CDR2: SNHLY, FYNNEI. This CDR3 is built from 14 residues. In nucleotides, the CDR3 is TGTGCCAGCAGTGTCCGGGACAGGGCGGTTCCCCAGCATTTT. As protein: CASSVRDRAVPQHF. Full variable domain (outside the CDR3, taken from reference TRBV2 and TRBJ1-5): EPEVTQTPSHQVTQMGQEVILRCVPISNHLYFYWYRQILGQKVEFLVSFYNNEISEKSEIFDDQFSVERPDGSNFTLKIRSTKLEDSAMYFCASSVRDRAVPQHFGDGTRLSIL.